This T cell receptor (beta chain) derives from a study of T cells in Graves' hyperthyroidism and ophthalmopathy. The wider study: Peripheral blood was secured at the point of initial diagnosis, before any treatment. Points from the study as a whole: The blood repertoire included most of the expanded thyroid clonotypes above 0.001. From stable hyperthyroidism, ophthalmopathy was set apart by a 13 V-J model.

The investigators amplified TCR beta CDR3 regions from RNA transcripts. An initial round of RT-PCR targeting the TCR CDR3 relied on the HTBI primer set. One entry per CDR3 protein results from TCRdb running MiXCR on the multiplex PCR reads. The sample yields approximately 610,000 distinct CDR3 sequences, around 17% seen once. The authors deemed Graves' hyperthyroidism stable absent ophthalmopathy progression within 18 months. In this sample, this clonotype turned up many times. What it binds is not known. Sequencing used blood. This TCR was recovered from a woman aged 18-35 years with Graves' hyperthyroidism.

CDR3 region: CASSLTVLGELFF. Here the CDR3 DNA reads TGTGCCAGCAGCTTGACAGTCCTTGGGGAACTGTTTTTT. The chain is built from TRBV11-2 and TRBJ1-4, with TRBD1 as a possible D gene (5 bases). Between the trimmed V and J ends, which lost 3 bases and 12 bases, there was a span of 14 bases. The germline V gene encodes CDR1 SGHAT and CDR2 FQNNGV. The CDR3 is made up of 13 amino acids.